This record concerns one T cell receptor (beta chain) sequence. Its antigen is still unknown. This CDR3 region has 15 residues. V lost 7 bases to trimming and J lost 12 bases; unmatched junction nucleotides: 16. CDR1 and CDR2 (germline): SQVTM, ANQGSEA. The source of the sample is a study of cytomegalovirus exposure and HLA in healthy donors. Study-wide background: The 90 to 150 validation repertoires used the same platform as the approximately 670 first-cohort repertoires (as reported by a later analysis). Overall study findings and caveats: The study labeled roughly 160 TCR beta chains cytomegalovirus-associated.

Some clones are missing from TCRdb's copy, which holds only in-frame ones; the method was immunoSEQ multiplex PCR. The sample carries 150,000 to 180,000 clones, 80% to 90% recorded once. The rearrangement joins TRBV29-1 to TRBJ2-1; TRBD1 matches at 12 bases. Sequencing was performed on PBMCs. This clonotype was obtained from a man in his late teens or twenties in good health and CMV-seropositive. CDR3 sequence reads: CSAHIGDRGLIGQFF. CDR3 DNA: TGCAGCGCCCACATAGGGGACAGGGGGCTTATCGGGCAGTTCTTC.